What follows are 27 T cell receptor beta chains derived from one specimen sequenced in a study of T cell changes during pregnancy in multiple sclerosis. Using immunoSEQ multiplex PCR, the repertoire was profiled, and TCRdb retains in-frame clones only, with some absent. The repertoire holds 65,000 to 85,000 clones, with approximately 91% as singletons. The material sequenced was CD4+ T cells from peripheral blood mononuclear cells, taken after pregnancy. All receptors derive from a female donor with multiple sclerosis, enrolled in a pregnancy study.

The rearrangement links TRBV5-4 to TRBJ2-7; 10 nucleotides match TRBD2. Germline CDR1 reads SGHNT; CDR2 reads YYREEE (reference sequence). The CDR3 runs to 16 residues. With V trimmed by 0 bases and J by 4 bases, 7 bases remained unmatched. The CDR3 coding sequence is TGTGCCAGCAGCTTGGAGGGGAGCGGGGGGGCGTACGAGCAGTACTTC. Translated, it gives CASSLEGSGGAYEQYF.

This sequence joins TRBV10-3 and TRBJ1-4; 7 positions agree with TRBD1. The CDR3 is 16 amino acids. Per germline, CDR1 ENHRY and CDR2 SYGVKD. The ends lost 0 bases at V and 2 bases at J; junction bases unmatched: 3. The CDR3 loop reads CAISESTGRTNEKLFF. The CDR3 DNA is TGTGCCATCAGTGAGTCGACAGGGAGGACTAATGAAAAACTGTTTTTT.

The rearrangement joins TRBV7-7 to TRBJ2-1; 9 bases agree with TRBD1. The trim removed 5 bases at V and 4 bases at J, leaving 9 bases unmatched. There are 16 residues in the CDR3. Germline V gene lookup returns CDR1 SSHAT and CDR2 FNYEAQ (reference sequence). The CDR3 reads CASSLTTGGSYNEQFF. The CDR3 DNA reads TGTGCCAGCAGCCTAACTACAGGGGGCTCTTACAATGAGCAGTTCTTC.

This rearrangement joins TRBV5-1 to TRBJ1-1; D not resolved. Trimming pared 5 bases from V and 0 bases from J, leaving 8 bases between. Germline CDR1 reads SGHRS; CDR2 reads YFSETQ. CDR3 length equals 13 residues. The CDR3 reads CASRSFMNTEAFF. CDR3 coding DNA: TGCGCCAGCAGGAGTTTCATGAACACTGAAGCTTTCTTT.

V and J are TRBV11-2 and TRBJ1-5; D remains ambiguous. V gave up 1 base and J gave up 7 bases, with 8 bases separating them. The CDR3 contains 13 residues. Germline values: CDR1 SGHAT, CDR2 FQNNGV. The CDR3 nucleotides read TGTGCCAGCAGCTTAGGGTCAGGACAGCCCCAGCATTTT. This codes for CASSLGSGQPQHF.

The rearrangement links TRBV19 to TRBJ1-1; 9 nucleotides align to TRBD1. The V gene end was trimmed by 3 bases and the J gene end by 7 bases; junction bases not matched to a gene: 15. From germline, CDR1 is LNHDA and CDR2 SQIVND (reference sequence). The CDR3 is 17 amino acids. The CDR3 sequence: CASSIGQGIGARGEAFF. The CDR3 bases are TGTGCCAGTAGTATTGGACAGGGGATCGGGGCAAGGGGTGAAGCTTTCTTT. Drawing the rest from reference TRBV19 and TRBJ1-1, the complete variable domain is DGGITQSPKYLFRKEGQNVTLSCEQNLNHDAMYWYRQDPGQGLRLIYYSQIVNDFQKGDIAEGYSVSREKKESFPLTVTSAQKNPTAFYLCASSIGQGIGARGEAFFGQGTRLTVV.

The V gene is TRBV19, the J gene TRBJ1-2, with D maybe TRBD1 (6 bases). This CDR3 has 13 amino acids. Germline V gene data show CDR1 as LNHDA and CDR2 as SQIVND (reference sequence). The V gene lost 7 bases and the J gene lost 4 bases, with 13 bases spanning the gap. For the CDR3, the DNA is TGTGCCAGTAAGCCAGGGGATTCCTATGGCTACACCTTC. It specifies CASKPGDSYGYTF.

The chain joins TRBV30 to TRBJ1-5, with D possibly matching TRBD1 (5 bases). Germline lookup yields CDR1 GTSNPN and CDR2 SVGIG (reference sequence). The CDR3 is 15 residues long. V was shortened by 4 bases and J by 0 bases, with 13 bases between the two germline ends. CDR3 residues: CAWNKGLYSNQPQHF. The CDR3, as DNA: TGTGCCTGGAATAAGGGGCTTTATAGCAATCAGCCCCAGCATTTT.

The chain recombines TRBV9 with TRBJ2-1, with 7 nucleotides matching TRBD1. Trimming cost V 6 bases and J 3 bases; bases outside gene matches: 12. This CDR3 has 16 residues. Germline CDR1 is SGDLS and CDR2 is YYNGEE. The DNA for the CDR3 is TGTGCCAGCACCCAAGGCCCCGGGACAGACTACAATGAGCAGTTCTTC. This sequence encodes CASTQGPGTDYNEQFF. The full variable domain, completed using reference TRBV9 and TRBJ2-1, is DSGVTQTPKHLITATGQRVTLRCSPRSGDLSVYWYQQSLDQGLQFLIQYYNGEERAKGNILERFSAQQFPDLHSELNLSSLELGDSALYFCASTQGPGTDYNEQFFGPGTRLTVL.

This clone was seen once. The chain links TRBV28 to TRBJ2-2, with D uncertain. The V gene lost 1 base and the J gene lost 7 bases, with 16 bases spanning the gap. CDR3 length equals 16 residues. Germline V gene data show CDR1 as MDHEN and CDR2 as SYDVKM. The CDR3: CASSLSENLLGGELFF. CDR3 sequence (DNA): TGTGCCAGCAGTTTATCCGAGAACCTACTCGGCGGGGAGCTGTTTTTT. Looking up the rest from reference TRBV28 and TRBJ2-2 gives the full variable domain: DVKVTQSSRYLVKRTGEKVFLECVQDMDHENMFWYRQDPGLGLRLIYFSYDVKMKEKGDIPEGYSVSREKKERFSLILESASTNQTSMYLCASSLSENLLGGELFFGEGSRLTVL.

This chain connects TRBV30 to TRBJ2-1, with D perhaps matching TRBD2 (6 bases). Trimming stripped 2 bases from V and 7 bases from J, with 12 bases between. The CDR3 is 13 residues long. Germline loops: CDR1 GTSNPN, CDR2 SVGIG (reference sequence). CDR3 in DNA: TGTGCCTGGAGTACTTCGGGGGTAAATGAGCAGTTCTTC. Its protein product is CAWSTSGVNEQFF.

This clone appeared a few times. The CDR3 coding sequence is TGCAGTGTCTCAGCCCCCGGGAAAACTTTCTTT. This encodes CSVSAPGKTFF. The chain joins TRBV20-1 to TRBJ1-1, with unresolved D. V was cut by 7 bases and J by 12 bases, with 18 bases left in between. The CDR3 covers 11 residues. CDR1 DFQATT and CDR2 SNEGSKA come from the germline V gene (reference sequence).

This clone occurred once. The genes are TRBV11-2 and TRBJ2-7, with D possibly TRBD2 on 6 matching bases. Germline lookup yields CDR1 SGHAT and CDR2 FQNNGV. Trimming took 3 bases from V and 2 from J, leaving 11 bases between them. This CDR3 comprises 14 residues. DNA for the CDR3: TGTGCCAGCAGCTTCGGGACTTCAACCTACGAGCAGTACTTC. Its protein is CASSFGTSTYEQYF.

The DNA for the CDR3 is TGTGCCAGCAGCTTAGGCTACCCGGGAGCGACTCAAAGGGGACAAGAGACCCAGTACTTC. It encodes CASSLGYPGATQRGQETQYF. The chain recombines TRBV13 with TRBJ2-5; D perhaps matches TRBD2 (6 bases). V was shortened by 0 bases and J by 2 bases, with 25 bases between the two germline ends. Germline CDR1 PRHDT, CDR2 FYEKMQ (reference sequence). The CDR3 is made up of 20 amino acids. Based on the CDR3 plus reference TRBV13 and TRBJ2-5, the full variable domain is AAGVIQSPRHLIKEKRETATLKCYPIPRHDTVYWYQQGPGQDPQFLISFYEKMQSDKGSIPDRFSAQQFSDYHSELNMSSLELGDSALYFCASSLGYPGATQRGQETQYFGPGTRLLVL.

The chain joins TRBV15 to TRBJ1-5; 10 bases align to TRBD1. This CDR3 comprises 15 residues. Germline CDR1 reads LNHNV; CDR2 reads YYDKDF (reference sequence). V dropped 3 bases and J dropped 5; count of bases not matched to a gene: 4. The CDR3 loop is CATSSGTGVHQPQHF. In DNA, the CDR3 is TGTGCCACCAGCAGCGGGACAGGGGTGCATCAGCCCCAGCATTTT. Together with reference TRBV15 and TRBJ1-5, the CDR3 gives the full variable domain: DAMVIQNPRYQVTQFGKPVTLSCSQTLNHNVMYWYQQKSSQAPKLLFHYYDKDFNNEADTPDNFQSRRPNTSFCFLDIRSPGLGDTAMYLCATSSGTGVHQPQHFGDGTRLSIL.

CDR3 bases: TGCGCCAGCAGCCAAGATAGGGGAAGGTTCGAGCAGTACTTC. Encoded protein: CASSQDRGRFEQYF. The V and J genes are TRBV4-1 and TRBJ2-7; D may be TRBD1 (5 bases). V lost 0 bases and J 6 bases, leaving 12 bases between the germline ends. Germline loops: CDR1 MGHRA, CDR2 YSYEKL. CDR3 length: 14 residues.

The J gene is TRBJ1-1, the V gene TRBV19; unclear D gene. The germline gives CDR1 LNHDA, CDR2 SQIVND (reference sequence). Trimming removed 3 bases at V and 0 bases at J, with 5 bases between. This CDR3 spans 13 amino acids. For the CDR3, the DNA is TGTGCCAGTAGTATTCGGGTGAACACTGAAGCTTTCTTT. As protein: CASSIRVNTEAFF.

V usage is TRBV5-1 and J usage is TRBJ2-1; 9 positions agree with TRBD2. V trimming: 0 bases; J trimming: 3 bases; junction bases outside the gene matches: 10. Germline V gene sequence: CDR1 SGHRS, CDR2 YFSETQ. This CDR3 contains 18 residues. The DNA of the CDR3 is TGCGCCAGCAGCTTGGCCGGGCTAGCGGGGACCGACTACAATGAGCAGTTCTTC. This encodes CASSLAGLAGTDYNEQFF.

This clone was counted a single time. CDR3 sequence: CASSGPGQGFYEQYF. The CDR3 region has the DNA TGTGCCAGCAGTGGACCGGGACAGGGATTTTACGAGCAGTACTTC. The V call is TRBV6-5, the J call TRBJ2-7; the match to TRBD1 covers 9 bases. The length of the CDR3 is 15 residues. The germline V gene encodes CDR1 MNHEY and CDR2 SVGAGI. V shed 5 bases and J 4 bases; nucleotides not matched to a gene: 9.

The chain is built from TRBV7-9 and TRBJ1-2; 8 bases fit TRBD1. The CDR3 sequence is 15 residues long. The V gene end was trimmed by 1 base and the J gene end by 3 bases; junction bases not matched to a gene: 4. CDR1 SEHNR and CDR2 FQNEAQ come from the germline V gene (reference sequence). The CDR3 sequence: CASSLGQGRDYGYTF. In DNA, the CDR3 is TGTGCCAGCAGCTTAGGACAGGGGCGGGACTATGGCTACACCTTC.

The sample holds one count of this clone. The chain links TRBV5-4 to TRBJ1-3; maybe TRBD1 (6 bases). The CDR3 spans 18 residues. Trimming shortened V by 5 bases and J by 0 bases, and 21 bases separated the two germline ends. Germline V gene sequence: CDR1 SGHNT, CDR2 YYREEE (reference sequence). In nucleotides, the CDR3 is TGTGCCAGCAGTTTAACCCTCGGGGGGCCCGGCTCTGGAAACACCATATATTTT. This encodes CASSLTLGGPGSGNTIYF.

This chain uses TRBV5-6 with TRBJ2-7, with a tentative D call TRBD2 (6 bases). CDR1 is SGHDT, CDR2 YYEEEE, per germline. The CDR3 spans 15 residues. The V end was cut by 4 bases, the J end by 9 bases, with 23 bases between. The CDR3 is CASSPGRTDLRGQYF. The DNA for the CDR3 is TGTGCCAGCAGCCCAGGGAGGACGGACCTACGAGGGCAGTACTTC. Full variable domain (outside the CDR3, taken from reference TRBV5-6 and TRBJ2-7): DAGVTQSPTHLIKTRGQQVTLRCSPKSGHDTVSWYQQALGQGPQFIFQYYEEEERQRGNFPDRFSGHQFPNYSSELNVNALLLGDSALYLCASSPGRTDLRGQYFGPGTRLTVT.

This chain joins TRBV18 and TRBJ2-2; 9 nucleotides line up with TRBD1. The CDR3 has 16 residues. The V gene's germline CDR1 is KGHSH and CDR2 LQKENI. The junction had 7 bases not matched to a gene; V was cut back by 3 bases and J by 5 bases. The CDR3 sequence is CASSPSGTGRTGELFF. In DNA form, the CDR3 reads TGTGCCAGCTCACCTTCCGGGACAGGGAGAACCGGGGAGCTGTTTTTT.

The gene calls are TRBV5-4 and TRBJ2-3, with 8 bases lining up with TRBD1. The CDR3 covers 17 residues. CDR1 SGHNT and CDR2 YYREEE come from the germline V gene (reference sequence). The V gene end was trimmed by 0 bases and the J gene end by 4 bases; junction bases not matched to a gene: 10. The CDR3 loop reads CASSLGPDRGVSDTQYF. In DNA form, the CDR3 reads TGTGCCAGCAGCTTGGGTCCCGACAGGGGTGTCTCAGATACGCAGTATTTT. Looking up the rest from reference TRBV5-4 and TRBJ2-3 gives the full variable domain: ETGVTQSPTHLIKTRGQQVTLRCSSQSGHNTVSWYQQALGQGPQFIFQYYREEENGRGNFPPRFSGLQFPNYSSELNVNALELDDSALYLCASSLGPDRGVSDTQYFGPGTRLTVL.

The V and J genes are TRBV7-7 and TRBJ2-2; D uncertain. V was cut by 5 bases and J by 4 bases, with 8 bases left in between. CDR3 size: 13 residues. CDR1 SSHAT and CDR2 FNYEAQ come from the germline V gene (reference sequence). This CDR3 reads CASSLYFTGELFF. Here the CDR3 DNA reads TGTGCCAGCAGCCTCTACTTCACCGGGGAGCTGTTTTTT.

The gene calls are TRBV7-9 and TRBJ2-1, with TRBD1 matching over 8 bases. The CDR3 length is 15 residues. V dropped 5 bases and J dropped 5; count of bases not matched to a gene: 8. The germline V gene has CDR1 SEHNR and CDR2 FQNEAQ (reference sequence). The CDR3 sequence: CASSPRQGSNNEQFF. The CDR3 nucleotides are TGTGCCAGCAGCCCTAGACAGGGGAGTAACAATGAGCAGTTCTTC.

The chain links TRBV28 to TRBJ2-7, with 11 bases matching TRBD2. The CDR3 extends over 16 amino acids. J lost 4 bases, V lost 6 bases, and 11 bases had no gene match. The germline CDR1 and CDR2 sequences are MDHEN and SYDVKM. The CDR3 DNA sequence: TGTGCCAGCAGACCTCCCGGGACTAGCGGACTTTACGAGCAGTACTTC. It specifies CASRPPGTSGLYEQYF.